This passage covers 27 T cell receptor beta chains from one sample sequenced in a study of type 1 regulatory T cells. For these TCRs, the target antigens are not known. Study results and caveats: Compared with non-type 1 regulatory T cells, type 1 regulatory T cells showed a more restricted TCR repertoire.

TCRdb reprocessed the reads via MiXCR and lists one record per CDR3 protein. The sample holds approximately 77,000 distinct CDR3 sequences, less than 25% seen once. Sequenced input: cultured type 1 regulatory T (Tr1) cells, either the whole culture or a sorted fraction (not recorded which). The origin of the receptors is a human donor in good health.

This chain joins TRBV12-3 or TRBV12-4 and TRBJ2-5, with 11 bases that match TRBD2. J lost 4 bases, V lost 8 bases, and 6 bases had no gene match. The CDR3 spans 14 residues. CDR3 region: CASCLAGGSETQYF. CDR3 bases: TGTGCCAGCTGTCTAGCGGGAGGTTCAGAGACCCAGTACTTC.

In its sample, this clonotype is medium-sized. The chain is built from TRBV12-3 or TRBV12-4 and TRBJ1-1; D is unresolved. With 3 bases removed from V and 3 bases from J, the gap between germline ends came to 2 bases. This CDR3 region has 11 residues. CDR3 protein: CASSFDTEAFF. CDR3 DNA sequence: TGTGCCAGCAGTTTTGACACTGAAGCTTTCTTT.

This clonotype was picked up one time. This rearrangement joins TRBV5-1 to TRBJ2-2, with no clear D. CDR3 size: 15 residues. Trimming left V 4 bases short and J 2 bases short, with 12 bases between. CDR1 and CDR2 from the germline V gene are SGHRS and YFSETQ. Here the CDR3 reads CASSPKGTNTGELFF. DNA of the CDR3: TGCGCCAGCAGCCCCAAGGGCACTAACACCGGGGAGCTGTTTTTT.

J is TRBJ2-5 and V is TRBV19, with D uncertain. V dropped 5 bases and J dropped 0 bases, with 7 bases sitting between them. Germline-derived CDR1 and CDR2 are LNHDA and SQIVND (reference sequence). The CDR3 is made up of 13 amino acids. The CDR3: CASSRAYQETQYF. The CDR3, as DNA: TGTGCCAGTAGTCGGGCATACCAAGAGACCCAGTACTTC.

The chain employs TRBV11-2 and TRBJ2-1, with TRBD2 identical over 8 bases. The CDR3 spans 13 residues. Germline values: CDR1 SGHAT, CDR2 FQNNGV. V gave up 4 bases and J gave up 10 bases; unmatched junction bases: 6. The CDR3 protein is CASSSSGGREQFF. The CDR3 bases are TGTGCCAGCAGCTCTTCGGGAGGGCGGGAGCAGTTCTTC. Full variable domain (outside the CDR3, taken from reference TRBV11-2 and TRBJ2-1): EAGVAQSPRYKIIEKRQSVAFWCNPISGHATLYWYQQILGQGPKLLIQFQNNGVVDDSQLPKDRFSAERLKGVDSTLKIQPAKLEDSAVYLCASSSSGGREQFFGPGTRLTVL.

As to this clonotype: The junction departs from the called germline gene at one end, perhaps through a read error. The chain couples TRBV20-1 to TRBJ1-2; D remains unclear. Germline CDR1 reads DFQATT; CDR2 reads SNEGSKA (reference sequence). The CDR3 sequence is 12 residues long. The CDR3 protein is CSAEGLEDGCTF. The CDR3 DNA follows: TGCAGTGCCGAAGGCCTAGAGGATGGCTGCACCTTC.

This clonotype was seen a handful of times. V usage is TRBV28 and J usage is TRBJ1-2, with D uncertain. The CDR3 runs to 12 residues. Germline lookup yields CDR1 MDHEN and CDR2 SYDVKM. Trimming removed 5 bases from V and 8 bases from J, with 12 bases in between. The CDR3 here is CASSRAPGGYTF. The CDR3 nucleotides are TGTGCCAGCAGTAGGGCCCCCGGGGGCTACACCTTC.

This clonotype occurred many times. The chain has TRBV15 and TRBJ2-3; D may be TRBD1 or TRBD2 (5 bases each). Trimming cost V 0 bases and J 1 base, with 8 bases left between them. CDR3 size: 15 residues. Germline lookup yields CDR1 LNHNV and CDR2 YYDKDF (reference sequence). The CDR3 DNA is TGTGCCACCAGCAGAGATGGGGGTCGCACAGATACGCAGTATTTT. Its protein is CATSRDGGRTDTQYF. Using reference TRBV15 and TRBJ2-3 for the parts outside the CDR3, the full variable domain is DAMVIQNPRYQVTQFGKPVTLSCSQTLNHNVMYWYQQKSSQAPKLLFHYYDKDFNNEADTPDNFQSRRPNTSFCFLDIRSPGLGDTAMYLCATSRDGGRTDTQYFGPGTRLTVL.

Points on this clonotype: A junction boundary mismatches the germline segment, possibly from a read error. The genes are TRBV7-7 and TRBJ2-1, with 11 bases aligning to TRBD2. The CDR3 sequence is 15 residues long. Germline V gene data show CDR1 as SSHAT and CDR2 as FNYEAQ (reference sequence). The CDR3 nucleotides are TGTGCTAGCAGCCCAGTTACTAGCGGGAGAAGGGAGCAGTTCTTC. Translation gives CASSPVTSGRREQFF.

V usage is TRBV11-1 and J usage is TRBJ2-6; tentative D call: TRBD1 (8 bases). Trimming pared 4 bases from V and 0 bases from J, leaving 16 bases between. The germline V gene encodes CDR1 SGHAT and CDR2 FQDESV (reference sequence). This CDR3 is 18 amino acids long. This chain's CDR3 is CASSSRTGRGSGANVLTF. The DNA for the CDR3 is TGTGCCAGCAGCTCTCGGACAGGGAGGGGCTCTGGGGCCAACGTCCTGACTTTC.

In the case of this clonotype: This may stem from a read error, because a much larger clone lies one nucleotide away. This chain joins TRBV3-1 and TRBJ2-7; D is ambiguous. Germline assignment: CDR1 LGHDT and CDR2 YNNKEL (reference sequence). V shed 3 bases and J shed 2 bases, with 11 bases lying between them. The CDR3 consists of 14 residues. The CDR3 is CASSHGIGPYEQYF. The DNA of the CDR3 is TGTGCCAGCAGCCACGGCATCGGGCCCTACGAGCAGTACTTC.

This clonotype was recorded a few times. The chain uses TRBV9 and TRBJ2-1, with D tentatively TRBD1 (5 bases). Deletions cut 0 bases from V and 12 bases from J, with 13 bases between. This CDR3 region has 13 residues. CDR1 SGDLS and CDR2 YYNGEE come from the germline V gene. The CDR3 nucleotides read TGTGCCAGCAGCGTAGTCAAGGACATGGGGCAGTTCTTC. Translating it yields CASSVVKDMGQFF.

The V and J genes are TRBV2 and TRBJ1-1, with D possibly being TRBD1 (5 bases). Germline V CDR1 and CDR2: SNHLY, FYNNEI. V was cut by 6 bases and J by 5 bases, with 16 bases left in between. The CDR3 runs 14 residues. The CDR3, as DNA: TGTGCCAGCAGCGAGAGGAGGGGAGGGACTGAAGCTTTCTTT. The encoded protein is CASSERRGGTEAFF.

This clonotype has more than one count but fewer than ten. V gene TRBV12-3 or TRBV12-4 combines with J gene TRBJ1-3; D remains unclear. The V end was cut by 5 bases, the J end by 0 bases, with 8 bases between. The CDR3 consists of 14 residues. The CDR3 sequence is CASSLISSGNTIYF. The CDR3 nucleotides are TGTGCCAGCAGTCTGATAAGCTCTGGAAACACCATATATTTT.

This clonotype was picked up a small number of times. The J gene is TRBJ1-4, the V gene TRBV7-8; 9 bases match TRBD1. There are 16 residues in the CDR3. Germline CDR1 and CDR2: SGHVS and FQNEAQ. The ends lost 1 base at V and 5 bases at J; junction bases unmatched: 5. The CDR3 protein is CASSLGTGAQNEKLFF. Written as DNA, the CDR3 is TGTGCCAGCAGCTTAGGGACAGGGGCCCAAAATGAAAAACTGTTTTTT.

This clonotype was found a few times. V and J are TRBV7-2 and TRBJ2-7; D gene ambiguous. CDR3 size: 11 residues. The V gene lost 3 bases and the J gene lost 5 bases, with 5 bases spanning the gap. Germline V gives CDR1 SGHTA, CDR2 FQGNSA. CDR3 in DNA: TGTGCCAGCAGCTTTAGAGACGAGCAGTACTTC. Encoded protein: CASSFRDEQYF. Full variable domain (rest looked up from reference TRBV7-2 and TRBJ2-7): GAGVSQSPSNKVTEKGKDVELRCDPISGHTALYWYRQSLGQGLEFLIYFQGNSAPDKSGLPSDRFSAERTGGSVSTLTIQRTQQEDSAVYLCASSFRDEQYFGPGTRLTVT.

The sample holds a few counts of this clonotype. The rearrangement joins TRBV6-2 or TRBV6-3 to TRBJ2-1, with a tentative D call TRBD1 (6 bases). CDR3 length: 14 residues. Looked up from germline, CDR1 is MNHEY and CDR2 is SVGEGT. The V end was cut by 6 bases, the J end by 1 base, with 10 bases between. The CDR3 bases are TGTGCCAGCAGAGGTACAGGGTCCTACAATGAGCAGTTCTTC. Residues: CASRGTGSYNEQFF.

In its sample, this clonotype was seen a few times. This sequence joins TRBV3-1 and TRBJ2-7, with D perhaps TRBD1 (5 bases). Germline values: CDR1 LGHDT, CDR2 YNNKEL (reference sequence). The CDR3 runs 15 residues. Trimming shortened V by 1 base and J by 3 bases, and 13 bases separated the two germline ends. CDR3 amino acids: CASSQVMDTLYEQYF. DNA for the CDR3: TGTGCCAGCAGCCAAGTTATGGACACTCTCTACGAGCAGTACTTC.

The sample holds a few counts of this clonotype. The V gene is TRBV9, the J gene TRBJ2-3; 10 bases fit TRBD2. This CDR3 has 16 residues. Trimming took 3 bases from V and 5 from J; bases not matched to a gene: 9. Germline CDR1 reads SGDLS; CDR2 reads YYNGEE. The CDR3 loop reads CASSARPLAGEDTQYF. As DNA, the CDR3 is TGTGCCAGCAGCGCCCGGCCCCTAGCGGGAGAAGATACGCAGTATTTT.

The chain links TRBV20-1 to TRBJ2-7; no clear D gene. Germline CDR1 DFQATT, CDR2 SNEGSKA (reference sequence). Deletions cut 3 bases from V and 5 bases from J, with 8 bases between. This CDR3 region has 11 residues. For the CDR3, the DNA is TGCAGTGCTAGGACAACTGACGAGCAGTACTTC. It specifies CSARTTDEQYF.

The chain uses TRBV18 and TRBJ1-2, with D uncertain. The germline V gene encodes CDR1 KGHSH and CDR2 LQKENI. The germline V and J ends were trimmed by 6 bases and 3 bases, with 11 bases remaining between them. This CDR3 has 13 amino acids. In nucleotides, the CDR3 is TGTGCCAGCTCTCCCGACACGGACTATGGCTACACCTTC. This codes for CASSPDTDYGYTF.

This clonotype came up a few times. The J gene is TRBJ1-2, the V gene TRBV7-2; the match to TRBD1 covers 7 bases. Trimming took 5 bases from V and 8 from J; bases not matched to a gene: 11. The CDR3 extends over 14 amino acids. Germline V CDR1 and CDR2: SGHTA, FQGNSA. CDR3 sequence: CASSTGTARLGYTF. Written as DNA, the CDR3 is TGTGCCAGCAGCACTGGGACAGCCCGCCTGGGCTACACCTTC.

This clonotype occurred a few times. The rearrangement joins TRBV25-1 to TRBJ1-2; 7 positions match TRBD1. Germline trimming cut 3 bases from V and 7 bases from J; bases unmatched to any gene: 8. The CDR3 length is 14 residues. CDR1 and CDR2 from the germline V gene are MGHDK and SYGVNS. CDR3 amino acids: CASSDQGDRGGYTF. CDR3 bases: TGTGCCAGCAGTGACCAGGGGGATAGGGGTGGCTACACCTTC.

This clonotype was seen only a few times. Written as DNA, the CDR3 is TGTGCCAGCAGCCGAGCGGGAGTGGGCACAGATACGCAGTATTTT. This encodes CASSRAGVGTDTQYF. The chain couples TRBV3-1 to TRBJ2-3; TRBD2 aligns across 8 bases. The CDR3 runs to 15 residues. Germline loops: CDR1 LGHDT, CDR2 YNNKEL (reference sequence). Trimming at V came to 4 bases and at J to 1 base, leaving 4 bases not matched to a gene.

In its sample, this clonotype was seen a few times. V gene TRBV30 combines with J gene TRBJ2-2; the D gene is possibly TRBD2 (6 bases). The germline gives CDR1 GTSNPN, CDR2 SVGIG (reference sequence). The V and J ends lost 2 bases and 3 bases respectively, with 13 bases between them. The CDR3 is made up of 15 amino acids. The CDR3 DNA reads as TGTGCCTGGAGTCGCCAGCGGGTATACACCGGGGAGCTGTTTTTT. Its protein product is CAWSRQRVYTGELFF.

This clonotype was counted a few times. CDR3 loop: CASTQLGKTDTQYF. The CDR3 DNA is TGTGCCAGCACCCAACTGGGGAAGACAGATACGCAGTATTTT. V usage is TRBV6-6 and J usage is TRBJ2-3; D call uncertain. Trimming took off 7 bases at V and 3 bases at J, with 14 bases between the two ends. Germline loops: CDR1 MNHNY, CDR2 SVGAGI (reference sequence). The CDR3 is 14 amino acids.

The chain joins TRBV20-1 to TRBJ1-2; a weak D match, TRBD1 (5 bases). CDR1 and CDR2 (germline): DFQATT, SNEGSKA (reference sequence). The CDR3 runs 11 residues. The V end was cut by 6 bases, the J end by 7 bases, with 12 bases between. The CDR3 protein is CSAGPEGGYTF. CDR3 coding DNA: TGCAGTGCGGGACCGGAGGGTGGCTACACCTTC.